A selection of T cell receptor beta chains follows, all from one sample in a study of graft-versus-host responses after intestinal transplantation. This table comes from immunoSEQ multiplex PCR, and its TCRdb copy is limited to in-frame clones, with some not included. This table holds about 12,000 clones, around a third found once. The specimen was alloreactive CD8+ T cells from a mixed lymphocyte reaction culture, collected before intestinal transplant. These receptors originate from a human patient who received an intestinal transplant. Each CDR3 is given with its conserved first and last residue. D genes are given only for firm matches. Some rows have no size entry. The others give once, few or many, or a class for an expanded clone.

>.|TRBJ2-7|TRBV4-1|medium-sized
CASSQGPRFGEQYF
TGCGCCAGCAGCCAAGGGCCTCGATTTGGCGAGCAGTACTTC
>.|TRBJ2-1|TRBV2|.
CASRDLTYNEQFF
TGTGCCAGCAGAGATTTGACTTATAATGAGCAGTTCTTC
>TRBD1|TRBJ2-1|TRBV11-2|.
CASSWSGRGSYNEQFF
TGTGCCAGCAGCTGGTCTGGCAGGGGGTCTTACAATGAGCAGTTCTTC
>TRBD2|TRBJ2-3|TRBV7-3|.
CASSLLSVSGRARDTQYF
TGTGCCAGCAGCTTATTGTCCGTGAGCGGGAGGGCCAGGGATACGCAGTATTTT
>.|TRBJ2-7|TRBV5-2|few
CASSHTGTYEQYF
TGTGCCAGCAGCCATACAGGGACGTACGAGCAGTACTTC
>.|TRBJ2-7|TRBV30|few
CAWRAGGTYEQYF
TGTGCCTGGAGGGCAGGGGGGACTTACGAGCAGTACTTC
>TRBD1|TRBJ2-7|TRBV7-6|.
CASSSPTGGSLDEQYF
TGTGCCAGCAGCTCCCCGACAGGGGGTTCCTTGGACGAGCAGTACTTC
>.|TRBJ2-5|TRBV10-2|.
CASSEGGLRPQETQYF
TGCGCCAGCAGTGAGGGGGGGCTGCGGCCACAAGAGACCCAGTACTTC
>TRBD1|TRBJ2-6|TRBV9|.
CASSYNPGQGAGGANVLTF
TGTGCCAGCAGCTACAACCCGGGACAGGGGGCGGGTGGGGCCAACGTCCTGACTTTC
>TRBD2|TRBJ2-7|TRBV4-1|.
CASSQVGPPGGYEQYF
TGCGCCAGCAGCCAGGTGGGACCTCCGGGGGGCTACGAGCAGTACTTC
>.|TRBJ1-1|TRBV6-5|.
CASSYDGGQPEAFF
TGTGCCAGCAGTTACGACGGGGGGCAGCCTGAAGCTTTCTTT
>.|TRBJ1-6|TRBV23-1|.
CASSQSWIGPFFSPLHF
TGCGCCAGCAGTCAATCGTGGATTGGACCCTTCTTTTCACCCCTCCACTTT
>TRBD2|TRBJ2-2|TRBV11-2|few
CASSQGRESTGELFF
TGTGCCAGCAGCCAAGGGCGGGAGAGCACCGGGGAGCTGTTTTTT
>.|TRBJ2-7|TRBV30|.
CALSFTGGAYEQYF
TGTGCCTTGAGTTTTACAGGTGGCGCGTACGAGCAGTACTTC
>TRBD1|TRBJ2-7|TRBV27|.
CASSLLGDRGYEQYF
TGTGCCAGCAGTTTATTAGGGGACAGGGGTTACGAGCAGTACTTC
>TRBD1|TRBJ2-1|TRBV18|.
CASSPYRDRANEQFF
TGTGCCAGCTCACCATACCGGGACAGGGCGAATGAGCAGTTCTTC
>TRBD2|TRBJ2-7|TRBV28|.
CASRTAGLNGPYEQYF
TGTGCCAGCAGGACAGCGGGACTGAATGGCCCCTACGAGCAGTACTTC
>.|TRBJ2-5|TRBV4-1|few
CASSRKGYTGPRETQYF
TGCGCCAGCAGCCGCAAAGGTTACACCGGGCCTAGGGAGACCCAGTACTTC
>.|TRBJ2-7|TRBV7-9|.
CASSLPPDEQYF
TGTGCCAGCAGCTTACCCCCAGACGAGCAGTACTTC
>.|TRBJ2-1|TRBV4-1|medium-sized
CASSQDLVIEQFF
TGCGCCAGCAGCCAAGATCTGGTAATTGAGCAGTTCTTC
>.|TRBJ1-3|TRBV6-1|.
CASIWTRRRNTIYF
TGTGCCAGCATATGGACGAGAAGACGAAACACCATATATTTT
>.|TRBJ2-1|TRBV15|.
CATSVNRDGNYNEQFF
TGTGCCACCAGCGTCAACAGGGACGGAAACTACAATGAGCAGTTCTTC
>.|TRBJ2-7|TRBV7-6|.
CASSSDRLPTYEQYF
TGTGCCAGCAGCTCAGATCGGCTCCCGACCTACGAGCAGTACTTC
>TRBD2|TRBJ2-3|TRBV2|.
CANLLAGGTDTQYF
TGTGCCAACCTCCTAGCGGGCGGCACAGATACGCAGTATTTT
>.|TRBJ2-7|TRBV11-2|.
CASSLDRGTYEQYF
TGTGCCAGCAGCTTAGATCGGGGGACCTACGAGCAGTACTTC